This T cell receptor (beta chain) was sequenced in a study of cytomegalovirus exposure and HLA in healthy donors. Study summary: Later, an analysis reported that the 130 or so validation repertoires had used the same platform as the roughly 720 first-cohort repertoires. Study findings and constraints: As was reported, the classifier diagnosed cytomegalovirus status with high specificity and sensitivity. Cytomegalovirus-associated status was assigned to 150 to 200 TCR beta chains.

A note on this clone: Its antigen is currently unknown.

V lost 4 bases and J lost 2, with 6 bases in between. This CDR3 has 12 residues. The germline gives CDR1 MNHEY, CDR2 SMNVEV (reference sequence). While the first cohort had around 700 subjects, the donors belonged to the separate validation cohort of 120 subjects. Clones were sequenced by immunoSEQ multiplex PCR, and TCRdb holds only the in-frame ones, with some missing. The repertoire holds about 240,000 clones, with roughly 86% as singletons. This TCR derives from a young woman in good health and CMV-seropositive. The V gene is TRBV27, the J gene TRBJ2-7; D remains ambiguous. Sequenced sample: PBMCs. This CDR3 reads CASSSTAYEQYF. The CDR3 nucleotides read TGTGCCAGCAGTTCCACGGCCTACGAGCAGTACTTC.